This entry concerns a single T cell receptor beta chain. This sample is part of a study of blood T cells in healthy people across ages. The second PCR ran about 6 to 11 cycles with a sample-barcoded 5' primer and J-beta primers. TCRdb re-called the 5' RACE reads through MiXCR, storing one row per CDR3 protein. The sample records roughly 700,000 distinct CDR3 sequences, 49% being singletons. The CDR3 is 16 amino acids. In germline, CDR1 is DFQATT, CDR2 SNEGSKA (reference sequence). Source material: blood. The source is a woman between 55 and 75 years old in good health. The chain recombines TRBV20-1 with TRBJ2-4; 7 bases line up with TRBD2. The J call may be in error: the DNA end matches TRBJ2-7 better. CDR3 loop: CSARGRFGGSNYEQYF. The CDR3 region has the DNA TGCAGTGCTCGAGGAAGATTTGGCGGGAGTAACTACGAGCAGTACTTC.